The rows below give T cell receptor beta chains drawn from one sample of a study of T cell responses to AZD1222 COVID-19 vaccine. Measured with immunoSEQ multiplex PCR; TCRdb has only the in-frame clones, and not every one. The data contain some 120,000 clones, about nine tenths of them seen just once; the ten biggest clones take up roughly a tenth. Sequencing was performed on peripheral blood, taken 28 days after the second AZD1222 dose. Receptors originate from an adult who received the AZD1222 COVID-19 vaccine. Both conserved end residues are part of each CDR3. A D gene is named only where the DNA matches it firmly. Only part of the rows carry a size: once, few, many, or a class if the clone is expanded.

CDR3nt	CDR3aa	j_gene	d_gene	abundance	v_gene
TGTGCCAGCAGCCATATGACAGGGGGCGGTGAAAAACTGTTTTTT	CASSHMTGGGEKLFF	TRBJ1-4	TRBD1	-	TRBV4-2
TGTGCCAGCAGGACAGGCCCCACTGAAGCTTTCTTT	CASRTGPTEAFF	TRBJ1-1	-	-	TRBV27
TGTGCCAGCTCACCACCGGCTAGCGGGAGAATCACCGGGGAGCTGTTTTTT	CASSPPASGRITGELFF	TRBJ2-2	TRBD2	-	TRBV18
TGTGCCAGCAGCCACACGGACACGAAATATGGCTACACCTTC	CASSHTDTKYGYTF	TRBJ1-2	-	-	TRBV4-2
TGTGCCAGCAGTCCTTTAGGGACGGAAGGCTACGAGCAGTACTTC	CASSPLGTEGYEQYF	TRBJ2-7	-	many	TRBV6-5
TGTGCCAGCAGTGAGGCGGCAGGGTATCCCAATCAGCCCCAGCATTTT	CASSEAAGYPNQPQHF	TRBJ1-5	-	-	TRBV6-1
TGTGCCAGTAGCCATTGGCTGGGGGATGCAGGCTATGGCTACACCTTC	CASSHWLGDAGYGYTF	TRBJ1-2	-	few	TRBV19
TGTGCCAGCAGCTTGGGCAGGGGGCAGGGTAATGAAAAACTGTTTTTT	CASSLGRGQGNEKLFF	TRBJ1-4	TRBD1	-	TRBV7-8
TGCGCCAGCAGCTTGGAGCCGGGACTAGCCTTGCAGTACTTC	CASSLEPGLALQYF	TRBJ2-7	TRBD2	medium-sized	TRBV5-1
TGTGCCAGTAGTGCGGTTACAACTAATGAAAAACTGTTTTTT	CASSAVTTNEKLFF	TRBJ1-4	-	-	TRBV19
TGTGCCAGCTCACTTCCGACTAGCGGGAGAAGAGGCGAGCAGTACTTC	CASSLPTSGRRGEQYF	TRBJ2-7	TRBD2	once	TRBV18
TGTGCCAGCAGCTTAGCCGCCTCGATTGGAAACACCATATATTTT	CASSLAASIGNTIYF	TRBJ1-3	-	-	TRBV7-6
TGTGCCAGCAGCCAAGGGGAAGCGGGAGTGCAGTTCTTC	CASSQGEAGVQFF	TRBJ2-1	TRBD2	-	TRBV4-2
TGTGCCAGCAGCTTCCCGGGACAGGGAGGCACTGAAGCTTTCTTT	CASSFPGQGGTEAFF	TRBJ1-1	TRBD1	-	TRBV5-4
TGTGCCAGCAGCTTCGGAGATGCGCCAGATACGCAGTATTTT	CASSFGDAPDTQYF	TRBJ2-3	-	-	TRBV11-2